The subject of this entry is one T cell receptor (beta chain). What it recognizes is unknown. This specimen belongs to a study of T cells expressing NK-cell markers. Notes on the study in general: The same clonotypes also predominated in the CD3+CD56-NKG2C+ fraction of several donors.

UMI-tagged 5'RACE template switching yielded the TCR beta cDNA. TCRdb re-analyzed the 5' RACE reads; it lists each CDR3 protein once, without DNA. This repertoire includes a few hundred thousand distinct CDR3 sequences. Material for sequencing was blood T cells: a sorted CD56 or NKG2C T cell subset, CD4+ or CD8+ T cells, or bulk PBMC T cells (not recorded which). The sequence derives from a man between 18 and 69 years old in good health.

CDR3 amino acids: CASSFGRGQQLSYEQYF. The genes are TRBV7-2 and TRBJ2-7. The CDR3 spans 17 residues. Germline V gene lookup returns CDR1 SGHTA and CDR2 FQGNSA.